This TCR beta chain is from a study of tissue T cells after allogeneic stem cell transplantation. Turning to the study itself: Several unmodified and three CD34-selected T-cell-depleted grafts went to graft-versus-host disease patients. Smaller viable blood or marrow samples skipped sorting for direct DNA extraction.

Study-wide results and limits: Across patients, clones rarely overlapped, yet motif clusters were shared tissue-specifically. Only a limited share of tissue TCRs appeared in blood or spleen.

V gave up 4 bases and J gave up 0 bases, with 7 bases separating them. CDR3 size: 13 residues. The germline V gene encodes CDR1 SQVTM and CDR2 ANQGSEA. About this clone: Its target is not known.

TCRdb keeps only in-frame clones here, not all; method: immunoSEQ multiplex PCR. The sample includes 25,000 or so clones, roughly nine tenths of them seen just once. The TCR sequence derives from a male donor aged 60 or over who later had graft-versus-host disease after an allogeneic stem cell transplant. This chain links TRBV29-1 with TRBJ1-5; the D is unclear. Sequenced here: blood, sampled before transplantation. The CDR3 is CSVATGSNQPQHF. The CDR3 DNA is TGCAGCGTTGCGACCGGTAGCAATCAGCCCCAGCATTTT.